This T cell receptor (beta chain) appears in the sequencing data of a study of read filtering for tumor transcriptome and immune sequencing. Study-wide findings and caveats: IR-seq and RNA-seq agreed better without single-read clonotypes.

This library used roughly 370 ng RNA and molecular barcoded adaptors spanning alpha/delta and beta/gamma chains. TCRdb re-called the reads with MiXCR, one entry per CDR3 protein. This table holds 50,000 or so distinct CDR3 sequences, around a fifth found once. CDR3 size: 12 residues. V was pared by 10 bases and J by 8 bases, with 17 bases between. CDR1 and CDR2 from the germline V gene are MNHEY and SVGEGT. This clonotype was recorded many times. As yet, its antigen is unknown. The V gene is TRBV6-2 or TRBV6-3, the J gene TRBJ1-2, with D unresolved. The TCR comes from a donor at least 40 years old with multiple myeloma. Sequenced material: a population of CD138-negative cells sorted from bone marrow. The CDR3 sequence: CATQVGTSGYTF. Written as DNA, the CDR3 is TGTGCCACCCAGGTCGGAACAAGCGGCTACACCTTC.